This T cell receptor beta chain was sequenced in a study of regulatory T cells in long-lasting Graves disease. The overall study: Freshly diagnosed Graves' patients had used antithyroid drugs for under 3 months.

HTBI primers from iRepertoire and Arm-PCR of CDR3 regions yielded the TCR beta libraries. Each CDR3 protein gets one entry after TCRdb re-called the multiplex PCR reads with MiXCR. The sample shows fewer than 650,000 distinct CDR3 sequences, about 16% of them seen only once. The V and J ends lost 3 bases and 7 bases, in that order; junction bases with no gene match: 4. The CDR3 length is 14 residues. Germline-derived CDR1 and CDR2 are KGHSH and LQKENI. Time point of the sample: newly diagnosed GD, antithyroid drugs for less than 3 months. Preparation of the TCR library used RNA extracted from PBMCs. These data were likewise used in another study, on T cells in Graves' hyperthyroidism and ophthalmopathy.

This TCR derives from a man aged 18 to 29 with Graves disease. Sequences were derived from peripheral blood mononuclear cells (PBMCs), sampled at new diagnosis, from a patient treated with antithyroid drugs. The chain combines TRBV18 with TRBJ2-2, with 8 bases identical to TRBD1. In DNA form, the CDR3 reads TGTGCCAGCTCACCGGGACAGGTCGTCGGGGAGCTGTTTTTT. Encoded protein: CASSPGQVVGELFF.